This TCR beta chain stems from a study of CD4 T cells in relation to SARS-CoV-2 and coronaviruses. Study-level information: TCR beta CDR3s were sequenced after 10-day antigen culture of PBMCs. Regarding the study as a whole: Crossreactivity was assessed only for spike protein, not other viral proteins. About 65% of donors had memory CD4+ clonotypes crossrecognizing SARS-CoV-2 and common cold coronavirus spike.

As to this clone: Its antigen remains unidentified.

For approximately 10 days, roughly 9.4 x 10^4 sorted CD4+ cells grew with T cell-depleted PBMCs and CEF. Sequenced by immunoSEQ multiplex PCR; TCRdb stores in-frame clones only, minus some. The top ten hold over 20% of the sample, which has 30,000 to 45,000 clones, over 75% seen once. The sequence came from an adult with COVID-19. Sequencing was carried out using memory CD4+ T cells from PBMCs, cultured in vitro.

The CDR3 reads CASSQDGYGQLFF. In nucleotides, the CDR3 is TGCGCCAGCAGCCAAGATGGCTACGGCCAGCTGTTTTTT. The chain uses TRBV4-3 and TRBJ2-2; D remains unclear. The CDR3 has 13 amino acids. The germline V gene has CDR1 LGHNA and CDR2 YSLEER. The V end was cut by 0 bases, the J end by 12 bases, with 11 bases between.